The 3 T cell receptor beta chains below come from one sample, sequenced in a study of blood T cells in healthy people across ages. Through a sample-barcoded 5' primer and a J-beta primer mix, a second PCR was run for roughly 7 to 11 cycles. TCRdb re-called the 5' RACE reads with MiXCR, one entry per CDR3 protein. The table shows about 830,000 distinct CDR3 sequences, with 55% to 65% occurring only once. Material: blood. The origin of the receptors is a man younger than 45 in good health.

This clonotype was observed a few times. The CDR3 is CGERQGAGETQYF. CDR3 DNA: TGTGGCGAGAGGCAGGGGGCTGGAGAGACCCAGTACTTC. The V call is TRBV12-3 or TRBV12-4, the J call TRBJ2-5; TRBD1 aligns across 8 bases. The CDR3 spans 13 residues.

CDR3 protein: CASSARDTSSYEQYF. Here the CDR3 DNA reads TGTGCCAGCAGCGCAAGGGACACGAGCTCCTACGAGCAGTACTTC. The chain uses TRBV9 and TRBJ2-5; D might be TRBD1 (6 bases). The end of the DNA is better explained by TRBJ2-7, so the J call may be wrong. Germline V CDR1 and CDR2: SGDLS, YYNGEE. CDR3 length: 15 residues.

The CDR3 DNA follows: TGTGCCAGCAGTTTTCCGCTAGCGAATTTTCAAGAGACCCAGTACTTC. Its protein is CASSFPLANFQETQYF. The chain has TRBV28 and TRBJ2-4, with D possibly being TRBD2 (6 bases). The DNA matches TRBJ2-5 better at its end, which makes the J call doubtful. The germline CDR1 and CDR2 sequences are MDHEN and SYDVKM. The CDR3 spans 16 residues.